The following is a TCR beta chain sequence with its context. What it binds is not known. Nominally healthy donors were sampled, though unrecorded immune exposures were likely. This sample was taken from a study of cytomegalovirus exposure and HLA in healthy donors. Whole-study results and caveats: 150 or so TCR beta chains were listed as cytomegalovirus-associated.

It was with 60 Vbeta and 13 Jbeta primers that the PCR ran. Clones were sequenced by immunoSEQ multiplex PCR, and TCRdb holds only the in-frame ones, with some missing. The sample has 68,000 or so clones. V was clipped by 1 base and J by 8 bases; unmatched bases: 11. CDR1 and CDR2 from the germline V gene are GTSNPN and SVGIG (reference sequence). This CDR3 is 15 amino acids long. The genes are TRBV30 and TRBJ1-5, with 7 bases that match TRBD1. This clonotype originated in a boy aged 5-17 years in good health and CMV-seronegative. The sequenced sample was PBMCs. The CDR3, as DNA: TGTGCCTGGAGTGGACAGGGCGGGAGGGGAAAGCCCCAGCATTTT. It yields the protein CAWSGQGGRGKPQHF.